These T cell receptor beta chains were read from a single sample in a study of post-analysis software for immune sequencing data. In TCRdb, the PCR reads were re-called with MiXCR into one record per CDR3 protein. In the table there are roughly 800,000 distinct CDR3 sequences, roughly 30% of which are singletons. Material for sequencing was blood. The receptors shown here come from a girl aged 10 to 17 with multiple sclerosis. CDR3s include the opening cysteine and the closing phenylalanine or tryptophan. Each record gives: CDR3 protein, J gene, V gene.

cdr3_aa: CASNASNIQYF
j_call: TRBJ2-4
v_call: TRBV27

cdr3_aa: CATSPRWETQYF
j_call: TRBJ2-5
v_call: TRBV15

cdr3_aa: CASSQVLGGTGELFF
j_call: TRBJ2-2
v_call: TRBV4-2

cdr3_aa: CSARRAPRDRYEQYF
j_call: TRBJ2-7
v_call: TRBV20-1

cdr3_aa: CSADRVPEQFF
j_call: TRBJ2-1
v_call: TRBV20-1

cdr3_aa: CASINFGHTRDNEQFF
j_call: TRBJ2-1
v_call: TRBV7-9

cdr3_aa: CASSEIYRNQPQHF
j_call: TRBJ1-5
v_call: TRBV2

cdr3_aa: CASRPTGTGSYEQYF
j_call: TRBJ2-7
v_call: TRBV6-2/TRBV6-3

cdr3_aa: CASSQGGGDQPQHF
j_call: TRBJ1-5
v_call: TRBV4-2

cdr3_aa: CASSLDGDRASEKLFF
j_call: TRBJ1-4
v_call: TRBV12-3/TRBV12-4

cdr3_aa: CSVVPETYEQYF
j_call: TRBJ2-7
v_call: TRBV29-1

cdr3_aa: CASSLGGTVQETQYF
j_call: TRBJ2-5
v_call: TRBV7-2

cdr3_aa: CASSFFAGPYNEQFF
j_call: TRBJ2-1
v_call: TRBV12-3/TRBV12-4

cdr3_aa: CSAGSLTSGINLDTQYF
j_call: TRBJ2-3
v_call: TRBV20-1

cdr3_aa: CATSRGVSQETQYF
j_call: TRBJ2-5
v_call: TRBV15

cdr3_aa: CSARQPASSYNEQFF
j_call: TRBJ2-1
v_call: TRBV20-1

cdr3_aa: CANRRFRGPNEKLFF
j_call: TRBJ1-4
v_call: TRBV27

cdr3_aa: CSASGGQGALRGEKLFF
j_call: TRBJ1-4
v_call: TRBV20-1

cdr3_aa: CASSYGTVSSYEQYF
j_call: TRBJ2-7
v_call: TRBV6-5

cdr3_aa: CSVEGVAAGNKETQYF
j_call: TRBJ2-5
v_call: TRBV29-1

cdr3_aa: CASSVLKARSSYEQYF
j_call: TRBJ2-7
v_call: TRBV10-1

cdr3_aa: CASRRTGTRGTDTQYF
j_call: TRBJ2-3
v_call: TRBV28

cdr3_aa: CSAAPDRSGIEQYF
j_call: TRBJ2-7
v_call: TRBV20-1

cdr3_aa: CASRPDRVDSPLHF
j_call: TRBJ1-6
v_call: TRBV2

cdr3_aa: CASSQQSNTGELFF
j_call: TRBJ2-2
v_call: TRBV4-3

cdr3_aa: CASSSSGRGEQFF
j_call: TRBJ2-1
v_call: TRBV6-2/TRBV6-3

cdr3_aa: CSAPGRGQETQYF
j_call: TRBJ2-5
v_call: TRBV20-1

cdr3_aa: CAISGRPGNTGELFF
j_call: TRBJ2-2
v_call: TRBV10-3

cdr3_aa: CASSDSPGPNNEQFF
j_call: TRBJ2-1
v_call: TRBV6-4

cdr3_aa: CASSSSGADAAKNIQYF
j_call: TRBJ2-4
v_call: TRBV7-2

cdr3_aa: CASSPLAGGQDTQYF
j_call: TRBJ2-3
v_call: TRBV6-1

cdr3_aa: CASSLARIQGHWETQYF
j_call: TRBJ2-5
v_call: TRBV7-8

cdr3_aa: CSARVAGSTTNEKLFF
j_call: TRBJ1-4
v_call: TRBV20-1

cdr3_aa: CASSLTVAYNEQFF
j_call: TRBJ2-1
v_call: TRBV7-2

cdr3_aa: CAISRAGAGDTQYF
j_call: TRBJ2-3
v_call: TRBV10-3

cdr3_aa: CSVATRDRSSQETQYF
j_call: TRBJ2-5
v_call: TRBV29-1

cdr3_aa: CASSQVADRVVQYF
j_call: TRBJ2-7
v_call: TRBV4-1

cdr3_aa: CASSIETRSAVLAKNIQYF
j_call: TRBJ2-4
v_call: TRBV11-2

cdr3_aa: CATSGRYRDRVAYEQYF
j_call: TRBJ2-7
v_call: TRBV15

cdr3_aa: CSARVAGGGQETQYF
j_call: TRBJ2-5
v_call: TRBV20-1

cdr3_aa: CAISESAPGELFF
j_call: TRBJ2-2
v_call: TRBV10-3

cdr3_aa: CSAPTRTGRQREKLFF
j_call: TRBJ1-4
v_call: TRBV20-1

cdr3_aa: CASSYISQQETQYF
j_call: TRBJ2-5
v_call: TRBV7-9

cdr3_aa: CASSLGTSGVVAYNEQFF
j_call: TRBJ2-1
v_call: TRBV5-5

cdr3_aa: CASSWAHEAFF
j_call: TRBJ1-1
v_call: TRBV11-2

cdr3_aa: CASSLEYELTKTQYF
j_call: TRBJ2-5
v_call: TRBV5-1

cdr3_aa: CSARDSAATYTDTQYF
j_call: TRBJ2-3
v_call: TRBV20-1

cdr3_aa: CAISSGGSYYEQFF
j_call: TRBJ2-1
v_call: TRBV10-3

cdr3_aa: CASSYSTQNNQPQHF
j_call: TRBJ1-5
v_call: TRBV6-6

cdr3_aa: CASRKASGNYNEQFF
j_call: TRBJ2-1
v_call: TRBV2

cdr3_aa: CASRLAGGLSTDTQYF
j_call: TRBJ2-3
v_call: TRBV12-3/TRBV12-4

cdr3_aa: CSARPGLAIYNEQFF
j_call: TRBJ2-1
v_call: TRBV20-1

cdr3_aa: CASSLGTDPNYGYTF
j_call: TRBJ1-2
v_call: TRBV7-6

cdr3_aa: CSVSYGAKGEKLFF
j_call: TRBJ1-4
v_call: TRBV29-1